Listed below are T cell receptor beta chains from one sample, sequenced in a study of beta chain features in type 1 diabetes. Clones were read by immunoSEQ multiplex PCR, and TCRdb kept only the in-frame ones, dropping some. The sample shows more than 350,000 clones, about an eighth of them seen only once. Sequencing used naive CD4+ T cells from blood. The origin of the receptors is a young woman in good health. Each CDR3 is given without its conserved first and last residue. A D gene is named only where the DNA matches it firmly.

v_call: TRBV18
d_call: NA
j_call: TRBJ2-5
cdr3_aa: ASSRTDQETQY

v_call: TRBV4-2
d_call: NA
j_call: TRBJ2-2
cdr3_aa: ASSQGAEGVAGELF

v_call: TRBV29-1
d_call: NA
j_call: TRBJ1-2
cdr3_aa: SVEEVAARGYT

v_call: TRBV7-2
d_call: TRBD1
j_call: TRBJ2-1
cdr3_aa: ASSNRGPYNEQF

v_call: TRBV6-6
d_call: NA
j_call: TRBJ1-2
cdr3_aa: ASRSWVSGGYT

v_call: TRBV21-1
d_call: NA
j_call: TRBJ2-4
cdr3_aa: ASLGQNIQY

v_call: TRBV29-1
d_call: NA
j_call: TRBJ2-1
cdr3_aa: STHRAGNEQF

v_call: TRBV9
d_call: NA
j_call: TRBJ2-1
cdr3_aa: ASSVERSYNEQF

v_call: TRBV5-1
d_call: NA
j_call: TRBJ2-7
cdr3_aa: ASRWRTASSSYEQY

v_call: TRBV5-1
d_call: NA
j_call: TRBJ1-6
cdr3_aa: ASSLEVAGQSPLH

v_call: TRBV4-3
d_call: NA
j_call: TRBJ1-2
cdr3_aa: ASSQSQRDWGYT

v_call: TRBV2
d_call: TRBD2
j_call: TRBJ2-5
cdr3_aa: ASRTSVQETQY

v_call: TRBV30
d_call: TRBD2
j_call: TRBJ2-6
cdr3_aa: ALRSGSSGANVLT

v_call: TRBV15
d_call: NA
j_call: TRBJ1-1
cdr3_aa: ATSRQGFGTEAF

v_call: TRBV9
d_call: NA
j_call: TRBJ2-7
cdr3_aa: ASSVDLGYEQY

v_call: TRBV4-2
d_call: TRBD1
j_call: TRBJ2-1
cdr3_aa: ASSQGVRGSYNEQF

v_call: TRBV19
d_call: NA
j_call: TRBJ2-3
cdr3_aa: ASTQSDHTQY

v_call: TRBV9
d_call: NA
j_call: TRBJ2-3
cdr3_aa: ASSVGRSTDTQY

v_call: TRBV5-1
d_call: NA
j_call: TRBJ2-3
cdr3_aa: ASRSGTKGSTDTQY

v_call: TRBV7-2
d_call: TRBD1
j_call: TRBJ2-5
cdr3_aa: ASSPTGTVVETQY

v_call: TRBV30
d_call: TRBD1
j_call: TRBJ2-5
cdr3_aa: AWRNQQGARETQY

v_call: TRBV9
d_call: NA
j_call: TRBJ2-1
cdr3_aa: ASSVRASSYNEQF

v_call: TRBV29-1
d_call: TRBD1
j_call: TRBJ2-3
cdr3_aa: SARTGGGSDTQY

v_call: TRBV27
d_call: NA
j_call: NA
cdr3_aa: ASSHQGYEQY

v_call: TRBV9
d_call: NA
j_call: TRBJ2-1
cdr3_aa: ASSAPGTALLNEQF

v_call: TRBV5-1
d_call: NA
j_call: TRBJ2-6
cdr3_aa: ASTTLWDSSGANVLT

v_call: TRBV11-1
d_call: TRBD2
j_call: TRBJ2-1
cdr3_aa: ASSRNYDLGAGNNEQF

v_call: TRBV9
d_call: TRBD1
j_call: TRBJ2-6
cdr3_aa: ASSARQGSGANVLT

v_call: TRBV6-5
d_call: TRBD1
j_call: TRBJ2-7
cdr3_aa: ASSYQGASLDEQY

v_call: TRBV4-1
d_call: NA
j_call: TRBJ1-6
cdr3_aa: ASSAGGTNSPLH

v_call: TRBV7-9
d_call: TRBD1
j_call: TRBJ1-4
cdr3_aa: ASSLVGRGLEKLF

v_call: TRBV18
d_call: TRBD1
j_call: TRBJ2-6
cdr3_aa: ASSPGQGASAGANVLT

v_call: TRBV2
d_call: NA
j_call: TRBJ2-1
cdr3_aa: ASSEQGNRYNEQF

v_call: TRBV4-2
d_call: NA
j_call: TRBJ2-3
cdr3_aa: ASSQVWTAGTDTQY

v_call: TRBV15
d_call: NA
j_call: TRBJ1-6
cdr3_aa: ATSREAAGNSPLH

v_call: TRBV7-2
d_call: NA
j_call: TRBJ2-3
cdr3_aa: ASSSIRESGDTQY

v_call: TRBV7-3
d_call: NA
j_call: TRBJ2-4
cdr3_aa: ASSLRRENIQY

v_call: TRBV5-5
d_call: NA
j_call: TRBJ2-5
cdr3_aa: ASSLRQQETQY

v_call: TRBV29-1
d_call: TRBD1
j_call: TRBJ2-7
cdr3_aa: SVGTAYEQY

v_call: TRBV21-1
d_call: NA
j_call: TRBJ1-2
cdr3_aa: ASSYDRRWGNYGYT

v_call: TRBV18
d_call: NA
j_call: TRBJ2-5
cdr3_aa: ASSQGTKETQY

v_call: TRBV7-2
d_call: TRBD2
j_call: TRBJ2-7
cdr3_aa: ASSLERLAGEQY

v_call: TRBV27
d_call: NA
j_call: TRBJ2-2
cdr3_aa: ASSFRVTGELF